Given below is one TCR beta chain in context. TCRdb keeps only in-frame clones here, not all; method: immunoSEQ multiplex PCR. The sample shows 170,000 or so clones, around 87% of them seen only once. Trimming at V came to 4 bases and at J to 3 bases, leaving 7 bases not matched to a gene. This CDR3 is built from 15 residues. Germline values: CDR1 SGDLS, CDR2 YYNGEE. This sample was taken from a study of blood T cell repertoires in COVID-19. Study in general: Both acute and convalescent COVID-19 samples were obtained from the United States, Italy and Spain. Sample material is recorded as cDNA or gDNA derived from T cells, B-cell-depleted T cells, or PBMCs.

The genes are TRBV9 and TRBJ2-1; 7 bases map to TRBD2. The TCR was taken from a man between 35 and 55 years old with active or convalescent COVID-19. What was sequenced was peripheral blood. CDR3 protein: CASSPTSEVYNEQFF. CDR3 in DNA: TGTGCCAGCAGCCCTACTAGCGAGGTCTACAATGAGCAGTTCTTC.